Listed here are 25 T cell receptor beta chains from one sample, sequenced in a study of T cells after yellow fever vaccination. MiXCR, run by TCRdb on the 5' RACE reads, gives a single entry per CDR3 protein. Of approximately 34,000 distinct CDR3 sequences listed, 6% to 8.5% are singletons. Sequencing used PBMCs, either bulk or a sorted T-cell subset (CD4+, CD8+, memory, or dextramer-sorted; not recorded which), obtained on the day of the first yellow fever vaccination. These TCRs come from a man younger than 35 who received the YFV17D yellow fever vaccine.

This clonotype was recorded a few times. The chain combines TRBV7-2 with TRBJ2-7; 10 bases match TRBD2. The V gene's germline CDR1 is SGHTA and CDR2 FQGNSA. V trimming: 2 bases; J trimming: 2 bases; junction bases outside the gene matches: 0. The CDR3 is 14 amino acids. The CDR3 nucleotides are TGTGCCAGCAGCTTACTAGCGGGGGCCTACGAGCAGTACTTC. It specifies CASSLLAGAYEQYF.

This clonotype has a single count. The chain combines TRBV27 with TRBJ2-1, with D unclear. The CDR3 extends over 12 amino acids. Per germline, CDR1 MNHEY and CDR2 SMNVEV (reference sequence). Trimming removed 3 bases at V and 9 bases at J, with 9 bases between. The DNA for the CDR3 is TGTGCCAGCAGTTTCCCAGTCGGTGAGCAGTTCTTC. Encoded protein: CASSFPVGEQFF.

This clonotype has only a few counts. V and J are TRBV12-3 or TRBV12-4 and TRBJ1-5, with no clear D. Trimming removed 6 bases from V and 0 bases from J, with 15 bases in between. This CDR3 is 16 amino acids long. CDR3 loop: CASRVEGPYSNQPQHF. The CDR3 coding sequence is TGTGCCAGCAGGGTTGAAGGACCTTATAGCAATCAGCCCCAGCATTTT.

This clonotype showed up many times. The gene calls are TRBV5-4 and TRBJ2-3; the D gene could be TRBD1 or TRBD2 (6 bases each). The CDR3 contains 14 residues. The ends were cut back, 4 bases at V and 9 bases at J, with 18 bases in the middle. Germline V gene lookup returns CDR1 SGHNT and CDR2 YYREEE (reference sequence). This CDR3 is CASSPRGEIGTQYF. Written as DNA, the CDR3 is TGTGCCAGCAGCCCGAGGGGGGAGATAGGCACGCAGTATTTT.

This clonotype has a handful of counts. This chain joins TRBV12-3 or TRBV12-4 and TRBJ1-2, with a tentative D call TRBD1 (5 bases). The CDR3 consists of 14 residues. The ends were cut back, 5 bases at V and 7 bases at J, with 17 bases in the middle. CDR3 sequence (DNA): TGTGCCAGCAGTCGGGACCGCGGGAGAGGTGGCTACACCTTC. As protein: CASSRDRGRGGYTF.

This clonotype was observed at least ten times. The rearrangement links TRBV6-4 to TRBJ2-3; 7 bases match TRBD2. The junction had 3 bases not matched to a gene; V was cut back by 5 bases and J by 4 bases. This CDR3 spans 13 amino acids. Germline values: CDR1 MRHNA, CDR2 SNTAGT. CDR3 sequence (DNA): TGTGCCAGCAGTCCACGGGGGGCAGATACGCAGTATTTT. Amino acids: CASSPRGADTQYF.

The genes are TRBV6-1 and TRBJ1-1; 7 nucleotides line up with TRBD1. The CDR3 contains 14 residues. Trimming cost V 2 bases and J 3 bases; bases outside gene matches: 3. The germline CDR1 and CDR2 sequences are MNHNS and SASEGT. The CDR3, as DNA: TGTGCCAGCAGTGAATACAGGGGAGACACTGAAGCTTTCTTT. This gives the protein CASSEYRGDTEAFF.

The table lists this clonotype with many counts. This chain links TRBV5-4 with TRBJ1-2; TRBD1 agrees at 8 bases. With V trimmed by 4 bases and J by 1 base, 9 bases remained unmatched. Germline V gives CDR1 SGHNT, CDR2 YYREEE (reference sequence). This CDR3 contains 16 residues. The DNA of the CDR3 is TGTGCCAGCAGCCTACTACAGGGGGGTTATAACTATGGCTACACCTTC. This translates into CASSLLQGGYNYGYTF.

This clonotype appeared a few times. The rearrangement uses TRBV20-1 and TRBJ1-1, with D unresolved. V lost 0 bases, J lost 1 base, and 15 bases lay in between. The germline V gene encodes CDR1 DFQATT and CDR2 SNEGSKA (reference sequence). CDR3 length: 16 amino acids. The CDR3 DNA is TGCAGTGCTAGAGATCCTCGCCCGGACGGGAACACTGAAGCTTTCTTT. It codes for CSARDPRPDGNTEAFF.

This clonotype was seen ten or more times. The rearrangement uses TRBV7-2 and TRBJ2-3, with D hard to call. The CDR3 runs to 12 residues. V lost 5 bases, J lost 2 bases, and 5 bases lay in between. Per germline, CDR1 SGHTA and CDR2 FQGNSA. CDR3 in amino acids: CASSAFTDTQYF. Written as DNA, the CDR3 is TGTGCCAGCAGCGCATTCACAGATACGCAGTATTTT.

The table lists this clonotype with many counts. The rearrangement uses TRBV6-4 and TRBJ2-1; D uncertain. In germline, CDR1 is MRHNA, CDR2 SNTAGT. The CDR3 runs to 12 residues. The V and J ends lost 2 bases and 4 bases respectively, with 3 bases between them. The CDR3 DNA sequence: TGTGCCAGCAGTGACCGGTACAATGAGCAGTTCTTC. This codes for CASSDRYNEQFF.

Written as DNA, the CDR3 is TGCGCCAGCAGCCCTCCGAGACAGGGAGGCACTGAAGCTTTCTTT. The encoded protein is CASSPPRQGGTEAFF. This rearrangement joins TRBV5-1 to TRBJ1-1, with TRBD1 matching 7 bases. CDR1 is SGHRS, CDR2 YFSETQ, per germline. This CDR3 comprises 15 residues. The V gene end was trimmed by 4 bases and the J gene end by 4 bases; junction bases not matched to a gene: 10.

In its sample, this clonotype was seen many times. The CDR3: CASSSGQGNQPQHF. In nucleotides, the CDR3 is TGCGCCAGCAGCAGCGGACAGGGCAATCAGCCCCAGCATTTT. The chain combines TRBV5-1 with TRBJ1-5; 7 nucleotides line up with TRBD1. This CDR3 has 14 residues. J gave up 2 bases and V 4 bases, and 3 bases lay outside the gene matches. Looked up from germline, CDR1 is SGHRS and CDR2 is YFSETQ.

This clonotype was detected many times. The chain joins TRBV10-3 to TRBJ2-3, with 9 bases matching TRBD2. The CDR3 length is 14 residues. Germline CDR1 reads ENHRY; CDR2 reads SYGVKD. The V and J ends lost 6 bases and 6 bases, in that order; junction bases with no gene match: 7. The CDR3 region has the DNA TGTGCCATCAGAAGCGGGGGGCCCGGCGATACGCAGTATTTT. Protein sequence: CAIRSGGPGDTQYF.

Many counts were recorded for this clonotype. This chain uses TRBV6-1 with TRBJ2-7; no clear D. Looked up from germline, CDR1 is MNHNS and CDR2 is SASEGT. With 6 bases removed from V and 4 bases from J, the gap between germline ends came to 19 bases. This CDR3 is 15 amino acids long. Here the CDR3 reads CASSFDTALGYEQYF. The CDR3 coding sequence is TGTGCCAGCAGCTTTGACACAGCCTTAGGGTACGAGCAGTACTTC.

This clonotype has ten or more counts. The chain joins TRBV29-1 to TRBJ2-5; 7 nucleotides align to TRBD2. From germline, CDR1 is SQVTM and CDR2 ANQGSEA. The CDR3 runs 16 residues. V lost 0 bases, J lost 5 bases, and 12 bases stayed unmatched. Written as DNA, the CDR3 is TGCAGCGTTGAAGATCCGTTCTTGGGGGGGAAGGAGACCCAGTACTTC. Encoded protein: CSVEDPFLGGKETQYF.

The chain recombines TRBV4-1 with TRBJ1-6; 7 nucleotides align to TRBD1. The CDR3 totals 15 residues. Trimming removed 4 bases from V and 9 bases from J; junction bases left unmatched: 9. The germline V gene encodes CDR1 MGHRA and CDR2 YSYEKL. The CDR3 loop is CASSRPGGITSPLHF. For the CDR3, the DNA is TGCGCCAGCAGCCGTCCAGGGGGGATAACTTCACCCCTCCACTTT.

There are many counts of this clonotype. The chain couples TRBV11-2 to TRBJ2-3, with 8 bases fitting TRBD1. With 0 bases clipped from V and 6 bases from J, the junction kept 8 bases outside the gene matches. Germline V gene sequence: CDR1 SGHAT, CDR2 FQNNGV. The CDR3 has 16 amino acids. DNA for the CDR3: TGTGCCAGCAGCTTAGATCTAGGCAGGGGGCTTGATACGCAGTATTTT. Translating it yields CASSLDLGRGLDTQYF.

This clonotype was detected ten times or more. The genes are TRBV27 and TRBJ1-1; the D gene is possibly TRBD1 (5 bases). This CDR3 has 15 amino acids. Trimming took 5 bases from V and 1 from J, leaving 14 bases between them. Germline lookup yields CDR1 MNHEY and CDR2 SMNVEV (reference sequence). For the CDR3, the DNA is TGTGCCAGCAGTCCCCAGGGAGCGGGGAACACTGAAGCTTTCTTT. It translates to CASSPQGAGNTEAFF.

The rearrangement joins TRBV5-1 to TRBJ2-1, with 9 bases aligning to TRBD2. The CDR3 consists of 15 residues. The J segment lost 6 bases and the V segment lost 5 bases, leaving 9 bases of the junction unmatched. Germline values: CDR1 SGHRS, CDR2 YFSETQ. CDR3: CASSLGGGAINEQFF. The CDR3 bases are TGCGCCAGCAGTCTGGGCGGGGGGGCCATCAATGAGCAGTTCTTC.

This clonotype came up a few times. V usage is TRBV6-5 and J usage is TRBJ1-3, with D hard to call. The CDR3 spans 17 residues. V was shortened by 6 bases and J by 4 bases, with 22 bases between the two germline ends. Germline V gene data show CDR1 as MNHEY and CDR2 as SVGAGI. The CDR3 region is CASRAKGLPRAGNTIYF. The CDR3 DNA is TGTGCCAGCAGAGCAAAGGGCCTACCGAGGGCGGGAAACACCATATATTTT.

In this sample, this clonotype turned up many times. This chain connects TRBV7-3 to TRBJ2-5; D is undetermined. CDR1 SGHTA and CDR2 FQGTGA come from the germline V gene. The CDR3 consists of 15 residues. V lost 2 bases to trimming and J lost 2 bases, with 12 bases between them. DNA for the CDR3: TGTGCCAGCAGCTTATCCCCGACAAATCAAGAGACCCAGTACTTC. It is translated as CASSLSPTNQETQYF.

This clonotype was seen at least ten times. The chain joins TRBV5-6 to TRBJ2-7; 7 bases match TRBD2. V was clipped by 3 bases and J by 0 bases; unmatched bases: 9. The germline V gene has CDR1 SGHDT and CDR2 YYEEEE. The CDR3 spans 16 residues. CDR3 loop: CASSSPKAGSSYEQYV. The CDR3 region has the DNA TGTGCCAGCAGCTCCCCTAAAGCGGGGAGCTCCTACGAGCAGTACGTC.

This clonotype has a count of ten or more. The chain has TRBV28 and TRBJ2-7; 7 positions match TRBD2. Germline V gene lookup returns CDR1 MDHEN and CDR2 SYDVKM. The CDR3 is 14 residues long. After removal of 8 bases from V and 7 bases from J, the junction contained 14 bases not matched to a gene. The CDR3 DNA is TGTGCCAGCGCTCGGATAGCGGGCCGTTTTGAGCAGTACGTC. This translates into CASARIAGRFEQYV.

This clonotype was seen many times. This sequence joins TRBV7-6 and TRBJ1-1; 8 bases are shared with TRBD1. V dropped 1 base and J dropped 5; count of bases not matched to a gene: 6. Germline-derived CDR1 and CDR2 are SGHVS and FNYEAQ. The CDR3 runs to 15 residues. CDR3 residues: CASSLGTGLKTEAFF. CDR3 in DNA: TGTGCCAGCAGCTTAGGGACAGGGTTAAAGACTGAAGCTTTCTTT.